This T cell receptor beta chain was obtained from a study of blood T cell repertoires in COVID-19. Study overall: Researchers got acute and convalescent COVID-19 samples from the United States, Italy and Spain. From T cells, B-cell-depleted T cells, or PBMCs came the material, which was cDNA or gDNA.

V lost 2 bases and J 0 bases, leaving 13 bases between the germline ends. Germline values: CDR1 SGHTA, CDR2 FQGNSA. The CDR3 covers 16 residues. Per the authors' pipeline: Amplification with reference gene primers provided the estimates of nucleated cell counts. Measured with immunoSEQ multiplex PCR; TCRdb has only the in-frame clones, and not every one. The V and J calls and clone size were taken over from that table, and D and trimming were inferred from the DNA. The sample lists 100,000 to 150,000 clones, over 65% seen once, with 3.5% to 5.5% in the top ten. The genes are TRBV7-2 and TRBJ1-2, with D maybe TRBD1 (6 bases). The sequence derives from a woman in her 70s with acute or convalescent COVID-19. Source material: peripheral blood. The CDR3 region has the DNA TGTGCCAGCAGCTTATTGGGGGCTTTTACTAACTATGGCTACACCTTC. Protein: CASSLLGAFTNYGYTF. The full variable domain, its missing parts supplied by reference TRBV7-2 and TRBJ1-2, is GAGVSQSPSNKVTEKGKDVELRCDPISGHTALYWYRQSLGQGLEFLIYFQGNSAPDKSGLPSDRFSAERTGGSVSTLTIQRTQQEDSAVYLCASSLLGAFTNYGYTFGSGTRLTVV.